The clone carrying this T cell receptor (beta chain) was recorded many times. As yet, its antigen is unknown. The CDR3 runs 14 residues. The germline V and J ends were trimmed by 0 bases and 2 bases, with 5 bases remaining between them. CDR1 is SGHKS and CDR2 is YYEKEE in the germline V gene (reference sequence). The sample is drawn from a study of T cell repertoires in cytomegalovirus infection. Findings and limits, study-wide: The cumulative frequency of public TCR beta families distinguished individuals who carried CMV together with the relevant HLA.

TCRdb itself ran the reads through MiXCR, one entry per CDR3 protein. The sample shows over 450,000 distinct CDR3 sequences, around 11% of them seen only once. The material sequenced was PBMCs. V and J are TRBV5-5 and TRBJ1-4; D not resolved. The clonotype comes from a human donor in good health (CMV status not recorded). Some clones in this sample may be carry-over from other donors' samples. The CDR3 protein is CASSLGRTNEKLFF. The CDR3 DNA reads TGTGCCAGCAGCTTGGGCAGGACTAATGAAAAACTGTTTTTT. The full variable domain, in which reference TRBV5-5 and TRBJ1-4 provide the parts outside the CDR3, is DAGVTQSPTHLIKTRGQQVTLRCSPISGHKSVSWYQQVLGQGPQFIFQYYEKEERGRGNFPDRFSARQFPNYSSELNVNALLLGDSALYLCASSLGRTNEKLFFGSGTQLSVL.